What follows are 27 T cell receptor beta chains derived from one specimen sequenced in a study of patients and donors after allogeneic stem cell transplantation. TCRdb re-derived calls from the RT-PCR reads in MiXCR, one entry per CDR3 protein. The sample holds fewer than 250,000 distinct CDR3 sequences, about 14% seen once. Sequenced material: blood, either unsorted or a sorted T cell fraction (not recorded which). The origin of the receptors is a human donor who was either an allogeneic HSCT recipient or a stem cell or donor lymphocyte infusion donor (not recorded which). It is not recorded whose cells these are; they may come from a transplant donor.

The rearrangement uses TRBV18 and TRBJ2-5, with TRBD1 identical over 8 bases. This CDR3 spans 15 amino acids. The V and J ends lost 3 bases and 5 bases, in that order; junction bases with no gene match: 8. CDR1 is KGHSH, CDR2 LQKENI, per germline. The CDR3, as DNA: TGTGCCAGCTCACCGAGAGCAGGGGGCCGGGAGACCCAGTACTTC. Translating it yields CASSPRAGGRETQYF.

This clonotype was found many times. The rearrangement joins TRBV19 to TRBJ1-1; D remains ambiguous. The V end lost 3 bases, the J end lost 0 bases, and 11 bases lay between the germline ends. CDR3 size: 15 residues. Germline CDR1 reads LNHDA; CDR2 reads SQIVND (reference sequence). The CDR3 loop reads CASSIVWQVNTEAFF. CDR3 nucleotides: TGTGCCAGTAGTATTGTGTGGCAGGTGAACACTGAAGCTTTCTTT.

In its sample, this clonotype was seen many times. The chain couples TRBV20-1 to TRBJ2-2; D gene uncertain. The length of the CDR3 is 13 residues. V was cut by 0 bases and J by 6 bases, with 8 bases left in between. Germline-derived CDR1 and CDR2 are DFQATT and SNEGSKA (reference sequence). The CDR3 DNA reads TGCAGTGCTAGAGAGCGGTCCTCCGGGGAGCTGTTTTTT. It codes for CSARERSSGELFF.

This clonotype appeared a few times. The chain joins TRBV24-1 to TRBJ1-5; D not certain. CDR1 is KGHDR and CDR2 is SFDVKD in the germline V gene. The CDR3 consists of 12 residues. Trimming took 3 bases from V and 6 from J, leaving 5 bases between them. The CDR3 bases are TGTGCCACCAGTGATCCTTTTCAGCCCCAGCATTTT. It specifies CATSDPFQPQHF.

This chain connects TRBV14 to TRBJ1-6; D is unclear. Trimming left V 4 bases short and J 10 bases short, with 17 bases between. The CDR3 has 15 amino acids. Germline V lookup: CDR1 SGHDN, CDR2 FVKESK. The CDR3 sequence is CASSRSGLVGSPLHF. The CDR3 DNA follows: TGTGCCAGCAGCCGGAGCGGACTAGTCGGCTCACCCCTCCACTTT.

The rearrangement links TRBV3-1 to TRBJ2-1; D gene uncertain. Germline CDR1 reads LGHDT; CDR2 reads YNNKEL (reference sequence). This CDR3 spans 15 amino acids. Trimming pared 4 bases from V and 0 bases from J, leaving 10 bases between. The CDR3 DNA follows: TGTGCCAGCAGCCGCTCCCGTAGCTCCTACAATGAGCAGTTCTTC. Translated, it gives CASSRSRSSYNEQFF.

V usage is TRBV30 and J usage is TRBJ1-1; 7 bases are shared with TRBD1. CDR1 and CDR2 (germline): GTSNPN, SVGIG (reference sequence). This CDR3 has 12 amino acids. Trimming removed 0 bases from V and 10 bases from J; junction bases left unmatched: 5. The CDR3 protein is CAWSVRGRGAFF. CDR3 in DNA: TGTGCCTGGAGTGTAAGGGGGCGCGGAGCTTTCTTT. Supplemented by reference TRBV30 and TRBJ1-1, the full variable domain reads SQTIHQWPATLVQPVGSPLSLECTVEGTSNPNLYWYRQAAGRGLQLLFYSVGIGQISSEVPQNLSASRPQDRQFILSSKKLLLSDSGFYLCAWSVRGRGAFFGQGTRLTVV.

The chain carries TRBV3-1 and TRBJ2-7; TRBD1 agrees at 10 bases. V dropped 1 base and J dropped 7; count of bases not matched to a gene: 4. The CDR3 covers 14 residues. Germline V lookup: CDR1 LGHDT, CDR2 YNNKEL (reference sequence). CDR3 sequence reads: CASSQGTGGGEQYF. In DNA form, the CDR3 reads TGTGCCAGCAGCCAAGGGACAGGGGGAGGAGAGCAGTACTTC.

The rearrangement links TRBV23-1 to TRBJ2-5, with D perhaps matching TRBD2 (6 bases). TRBV23-1 is annotated as an ORF whose role is uncertain. Trimming shortened V by 4 bases and J by 8 bases, and 11 bases separated the two germline ends. This CDR3 is 12 amino acids long. The CDR3 here is CASSLAGYTQYF. In DNA form, the CDR3 reads TGCGCCAGCAGTCTGGCGGGGTACACCCAGTACTTC.

This sequence joins TRBV7-2 and TRBJ2-2; TRBD1 matches at 9 bases. The V gene end was trimmed by 4 bases and the J gene end by 6 bases; junction bases not matched to a gene: 6. The CDR3 has 15 residues. Germline CDR1 is SGHTA and CDR2 is FQGNSA. The CDR3 region has the DNA TGTGCCAGCAGCTCCTGGGACAGGGCGGCCGGGGAGCTGTTTTTT. It yields the protein CASSSWDRAAGELFF.

This clonotype came up a few times. The rearrangement uses TRBV7-9 and TRBJ1-2; D remains ambiguous. CDR3 length equals 15 residues. The germline V and J ends were trimmed by 6 bases and 8 bases, with 22 bases remaining between them. The germline gives CDR1 SEHNR, CDR2 FQNEAQ (reference sequence). The CDR3 sequence: CASRHAREGPEGYTF. The CDR3 DNA reads as TGTGCCAGCAGGCACGCACGGGAAGGCCCGGAGGGCTACACCTTC.

The V gene is TRBV3-1, the J gene TRBJ1-2; D gene ambiguous. Germline loops: CDR1 LGHDT, CDR2 YNNKEL (reference sequence). The CDR3 length is 13 residues. V dropped 0 bases and J dropped 4 bases, with 6 bases sitting between them. The CDR3 region is CASSQDLLYGYTF. CDR3 DNA sequence: TGTGCCAGCAGCCAAGATTTGCTCTATGGCTACACCTTC.

This clonotype was detected many times. This chain joins TRBV7-6 and TRBJ2-7; no definite D call. The CDR3 covers 14 residues. Germline V gives CDR1 SGHVS, CDR2 FNYEAQ. V shed 1 base and J shed 2 bases, with 9 bases lying between them. The CDR3 here is CASSLDLAPYEQYF. The CDR3 bases are TGTGCCAGCAGCTTAGACCTCGCTCCCTACGAGCAGTACTTC.

This clonotype was detected a few times. J is TRBJ1-1 and V is TRBV7-9; D gene ambiguous. The length of the CDR3 is 14 residues. Germline lookup yields CDR1 SEHNR and CDR2 FQNEAQ (reference sequence). The V end was cut by 5 bases, the J end by 0 bases, with 10 bases between. CDR3 nucleotides: TGTGCCAGCAGCGTGCAGGTATTGAACACTGAAGCTTTCTTT. Protein: CASSVQVLNTEAFF.

Only a few counts were recorded for this clonotype. The chain links TRBV20-1 to TRBJ2-3; TRBD2 matches at 11 bases. CDR3 length equals 15 residues. Germline trimming cut 5 bases from V and 4 bases from J; bases unmatched to any gene: 8. Germline V CDR1 and CDR2: DFQATT, SNEGSKA (reference sequence). CDR3 DNA sequence: TGCAGTGCTCCGACTAGCGGGATCAACGCAGATACGCAGTATTTT. This translates into CSAPTSGINADTQYF.

This clonotype was detected a few times. This sequence joins TRBV24-1 and TRBJ2-7; unclear D gene. This CDR3 region has 13 residues. Germline CDR1 KGHDR, CDR2 SFDVKD. V was pared by 1 base and J by 3 bases, with 6 bases between. CDR3 in DNA: TGTGCCACCAGTGATTTCGCCGGCTACGAGCAGTACTTC. Translated, it gives CATSDFAGYEQYF.

This chain joins TRBV12-5 and TRBJ1-1, with 8 positions matching TRBD1. The CDR3 runs to 13 residues. The germline V gene encodes CDR1 LGHNT and CDR2 FRNRAP. The V segment lost 6 bases and the J segment 10 bases; nucleotides outside the gene matches: 10. As DNA, the CDR3 is TGTGCTAGTGGCCAGACCCAGGGGGCGGGAGCTTTCTTT. Its translation is CASGQTQGAGAFF. The whole variable domain, filled in from reference TRBV12-5 and TRBJ1-1, reads DARVTQTPRHKVTEMGQEVTMRCQPILGHNTVFWYRQTMMQGLELLAYFRNRAPLDDSGMPKDRFSAEMPDATLATLKIQPSEPRDSAVYFCASGQTQGAGAFFGQGTRLTVV.

This chain connects TRBV20-1 to TRBJ1-3; the D is unclear. The germline V gene has CDR1 DFQATT and CDR2 SNEGSKA (reference sequence). Trimming removed 6 bases from V and 0 bases from J, with 6 bases in between. CDR3 length: 12 amino acids. Here the CDR3 DNA reads TGCAGTGCCCGTCACTCTGGAAACACCATATATTTT. Translated: CSARHSGNTIYF.

This chain uses TRBV14 with TRBJ1-4, with D uncertain. The germline CDR1 and CDR2 sequences are SGHDN and FVKESK. Trimming shortened V by 0 bases and J by 7 bases, and 12 bases separated the two germline ends. This CDR3 has 15 amino acids. The CDR3 sequence is CASSQEKGRAEKLFF. In DNA, the CDR3 is TGTGCCAGCAGCCAAGAAAAAGGACGGGCTGAAAAACTGTTTTTT.

This clonotype has only a few counts. The chain has TRBV12-3 or TRBV12-4 and TRBJ1-2, with D uncertain. The V and J ends lost 6 bases and 1 base respectively, with 12 bases between them. The CDR3 contains 14 residues. CDR3 amino acids: CASSTTAFNYGYTF. The CDR3 DNA sequence: TGTGCCAGCAGCACTACAGCGTTTAACTATGGCTACACCTTC.

V and J are TRBV20-1 and TRBJ1-5; possible D gene TRBD1, 5 bases. There are 17 residues in the CDR3. From germline, CDR1 is DFQATT and CDR2 SNEGSKA (reference sequence). The V gene lost 6 bases and the J gene lost 5 bases, with 26 bases spanning the gap. The CDR3 loop reads CSATSPRATTSDQPQHF. As DNA, the CDR3 is TGCAGTGCAACCTCCCCCAGGGCCACAACTTCCGATCAGCCCCAGCATTTT.

This clonotype was counted only a few times. The CDR3 is CASKMKDRGPGEQFF. The CDR3 DNA reads TGTGCCAGCAAGATGAAGGACAGGGGGCCTGGTGAGCAGTTCTTC. The chain combines TRBV5-5 with TRBJ2-1, with 11 bases fitting TRBD1. The ends lost 6 bases at V and 9 bases at J; junction bases unmatched: 11. The CDR3 length is 15 residues. Germline CDR1 SGHKS, CDR2 YYEKEE (reference sequence).

This clonotype was seen many times. The genes are TRBV6-1 and TRBJ2-7; tentative D call: TRBD1 (5 bases). Germline loops: CDR1 MNHNS, CDR2 SASEGT. Trimming took 8 bases from V and 1 from J, leaving 18 bases between them. The length of the CDR3 is 15 residues. This chain's CDR3 is CASDPRAGWSYEQYF. The CDR3 DNA reads as TGTGCCAGCGACCCTCGGGCAGGGTGGTCCTACGAGCAGTACTTC.

This sequence joins TRBV2 and TRBJ2-4; unclear D gene. This CDR3 has 15 amino acids. The V gene lost 9 bases and the J gene lost 0 bases, with 15 bases spanning the gap. Germline loops: CDR1 SNHLY, CDR2 FYNNEI. CDR3 protein: CASGRGDLAKNIQYF. Written as DNA, the CDR3 is TGTGCCAGTGGTAGAGGCGACTTAGCCAAAAACATTCAGTACTTC.

This clonotype was seen more than once but under ten times. This rearrangement joins TRBV20-1 to TRBJ2-3; 7 bases line up with TRBD2. The CDR3 loop spans 13 amino acids. The V gene end was trimmed by 6 bases and the J gene end by 4 bases; junction bases not matched to a gene: 7. CDR1 is DFQATT and CDR2 is SNEGSKA in the germline V gene (reference sequence). CDR3 nucleotide sequence: TGCAGTGCGCCGACTAGCATGGCAGATACGCAGTATTTT. The encoded protein is CSAPTSMADTQYF.

The genes are TRBV12-3 or TRBV12-4 and TRBJ2-5, with 11 bases that match TRBD2. The CDR3 has 16 amino acids. Trimming removed 5 bases from V and 2 bases from J; junction bases left unmatched: 7. The chain's CDR3 is CASSKTSGKGQETQYF. The CDR3 bases are TGTGCCAGCAGTAAGACTAGCGGGAAGGGTCAAGAGACCCAGTACTTC.

This clonotype was detected only a few times. One end of the junction fails to match germline, which may point to a read error. DNA for the CDR3: TGTGCTAGCAGCCAAAACCAGGGTGCCGAGACCCAGTACTTC. It codes for CASSQNQGAETQYF. The chain has TRBV7-7 and TRBJ2-5, with D possibly being TRBD1 (5 bases). The CDR3 runs 14 residues. CDR1 and CDR2 from the germline V gene are SSHAT and FNYEAQ (reference sequence).